Following are 9 T cell receptor beta chains from one sample sequenced in a study of early T cells in non-severe SARS-CoV-2 infection. Via MiXCR, TCRdb re-called the 5' RACE reads, giving one row per CDR3 protein. This sample yields 65,000 to 90,000 distinct CDR3 sequences, of which 10% to 15% are seen a single time; around 4.5% belongs to the top ten. Sequenced sample: whole blood. The receptors shown here come from an adult who was a healthcare worker with PCR-confirmed SARS-CoV-2 infection or an uninfected control (not recorded which).

The V and J genes are TRBV7-8 and TRBJ2-2; D unclear. Germline CDR1 is SGHVS and CDR2 is FQNEAQ. This CDR3 comprises 12 residues. Trimming left V 1 base short and J 6 bases short, with 3 bases between. CDR3 region: CASSLGAGELFF. The CDR3 DNA sequence: TGTGCCAGCAGCTTAGGAGCCGGGGAGCTGTTTTTT.

This clonotype occurred a few times. This rearrangement joins TRBV20-1 to TRBJ1-5; 10 nucleotides align to TRBD1. The CDR3 covers 17 residues. Germline lookup yields CDR1 DFQATT and CDR2 SNEGSKA (reference sequence). V dropped 3 bases and J dropped 0; count of bases not matched to a gene: 8. The CDR3 loop reads CSARGDRGPYSNQPQHF. CDR3 DNA sequence: TGCAGTGCTAGGGGGGACAGGGGCCCCTATAGCAATCAGCCCCAGCATTTT.

This clonotype was found many times. This chain connects TRBV11-2 to TRBJ2-3, with a possible D match to TRBD2 (6 bases). Per the germline V gene, CDR1 is SGHAT and CDR2 is FQNNGV. There are 18 residues in the CDR3. V lost 2 bases and J 6 bases, leaving 24 bases between the germline ends. The DNA of the CDR3 is TGTGCCAGCAGCTTAACCCAGGGACTTGCCAAGGGAGGTGATACGCAGTATTTT. Residues: CASSLTQGLAKGGDTQYF.

This clonotype was observed many times. The chain couples TRBV6-5 to TRBJ2-3; D not certain. CDR3 length equals 12 residues. Trimming removed 5 bases from V and 8 bases from J, with 11 bases in between. Germline loops: CDR1 MNHEY, CDR2 SVGAGI. The CDR3 region is CASSTRSGTQYF. CDR3 nucleotide sequence: TGTGCCAGCAGTACTCGGTCCGGTACGCAGTATTTT.

A few counts support this clonotype. The CDR3 nucleotides read TGCGCCAGCAGCTTGGGGTTGTTAGCGAACCCCTACAATGAGCAGTTCTTC. Its translation is CASSLGLLANPYNEQFF. This sequence joins TRBV5-1 and TRBJ2-1, with D perhaps matching TRBD2 (5 bases). V lost 0 bases and J lost 2, with 15 bases in between. Germline V gene sequence: CDR1 SGHRS, CDR2 YFSETQ. The CDR3 is 17 amino acids. Based on the CDR3 plus reference TRBV5-1 and TRBJ2-1, the full variable domain is KAGVTQTPRYLIKTRGQQVTLSCSPISGHRSVSWYQQTPGQGLQFLFEYFSETQRNKGNFPGRFSGRQFSNSRSEMNVSTLELGDSALYLCASSLGLLANPYNEQFFGPGTRLTVL.

Only a few counts were recorded for this clonotype. V gene TRBV29-1 combines with J gene TRBJ1-1; D is unresolved. The CDR3 sequence is 13 residues long. Looked up from germline, CDR1 is SQVTM and CDR2 is ANQGSEA. Deletions cut 5 bases from V and 2 bases from J, with 12 bases between. CDR3 bases: TGCAGCGTTCGGAAGGGAGGAAACACTGAAGCTTTCTTT. This encodes CSVRKGGNTEAFF.

This clonotype came up many times. The V and J genes are TRBV4-1 and TRBJ2-3; TRBD1 is a possible D gene (5 bases). Germline V gene lookup returns CDR1 MGHRA and CDR2 YSYEKL. The CDR3 has 14 amino acids. The V and J ends lost 0 bases and 1 base respectively, with 5 bases between them. CDR3 sequence (DNA): TGCGCCAGCAGCCAAGAAGGGGGCACAGATACGCAGTATTTT. It codes for CASSQEGGTDTQYF.

This clonotype was seen only a few times. The chain has TRBV20-1 and TRBJ1-4; D might be TRBD1 (6 bases). CDR1 is DFQATT and CDR2 is SNEGSKA in the germline V gene (reference sequence). V lost 6 bases, J lost 11 bases, and 22 bases lay in between. The CDR3 is 14 amino acids. The CDR3 reads CSALGPAGEGKLFF. CDR3 nucleotides: TGCAGTGCCCTGGGGCCGGCAGGGGAGGGCAAACTGTTTTTT.

This clonotype has at least ten counts. This chain links TRBV3-1 with TRBJ1-2, with a weak D call TRBD1 (5 bases). The CDR3 has 15 amino acids. Germline V gene data show CDR1 as LGHDT and CDR2 as YNNKEL (reference sequence). Trimming shortened V by 3 bases and J by 6 bases, and 17 bases separated the two germline ends. The CDR3 loop is CASSQAPGTVDGYTF. DNA for the CDR3: TGTGCCAGCAGCCAGGCCCCCGGGACGGTCGATGGCTACACCTTC.